This TCR beta chain was sequenced for a study of monozygotic twins with inflammatory bowel disease (dated by TCRdb to the late 2010s). Study-wide context: The complete study included roughly 30 monozygotic twin pairs: 19 IBD-discordant Danish pairs and nine German pairs, of which four were IBD-concordant and five were IBD-discordant. Disease-associated traits were sought mainly through comparisons between IBD patients and their genetically identical healthy co-twins within discordant pairs. Each individual had, on average, about 151 000 unique TCRalpha sequences and 181 000 unique TCRbeta sequences available for analysis. Points the paper makes about the study in general: Measured by the inverse Simpson index, TCRbeta repertoire diversity was lower in IBD patients than in their healthy co-twins. Differing immunosuppressive treatments among patients may have added background noise and inter-individual variability to the repertoires. Repertoire similarity did not differ between concordant and discordant twins, which could be due to limited statistical power. Distinction between different T cell subtypes could not be achieved in the analysis. No single strong signal or clonotype linked to IBD turned up in the results, so the idea that one exists was not supported. IBD patients shared fewer clonotypes with other individuals than healthy twins did, most markedly in patients showing signs of disease activity.

Comments on this clonotype: Its recognized antigen is unknown.

The library was produced with 5' RACE. Each TCR library was prepared from about 3.5 ug of total RNA. For each sample, cDNA synthesis was carried out in eight separate reactions using SMARTScribe reverse transcriptase. During cDNA synthesis, template switching introduced unique molecular identifiers that contained a 6-nucleotide sample barcode. TCRalpha and TCRbeta cDNA was amplified by two nested PCRs of roughly 15 and 9 cycles, with bead purification after each PCR. Before amplification, the cDNA was treated with uracil DNA-glycosylase and purified using the QIAquick PCR purification kit. The second PCR added Illumina TruSeq-compatible adapters along with sample-specific barcodes. Library quality and concentration were assessed using TapeStation and Qubit, and roughly 5.5 ng of each library was pooled. Sequencing of pooled libraries was carried out on an Illumina HiSeq2500 single-index Rapid Run using 2 x 100 bp reads and custom sequencing primers. The original pipeline was this. MiGEC version 1.2.6 was used for UMI-based consensus assembly, which corrected PCR and sequencing errors. MiXCR version 2.1.1 was used for V(D)J alignment, clonotype assembly and CDR3 extraction. To normalise gene usage, clonotype sharing and MAIT/NKT TCR abundance, the analysis used the top 1000, 10 000 and 20 000 clonotypes per sample. Diversity was computed as the inverse Simpson index with the vegan R package after downsampling to 27 000 UMIs. Paired Mann-Whitney U tests on discordant twin pairs were used, with Benjamini-Hochberg multiple-testing correction. TCRdb reprocessed the sequencing reads and holds a single record per CDR3 protein sequence, with no DNA. The V and J calls shown here were made by TCRdb, not taken from the authors' results. The sample's own table lists fewer than 450,000 distinct CDR3 sequences. Clones ranked in the top ten supply 2.5% to 3% of the sample.

From each donor, a roughly 2.3 ml peripheral blood sample was collected into PAXgene tubes and stored at -80 degrees C. Without T cell sorting, total RNA was isolated from whole blood using the PAXgene blood miRNA kit on an automated QIAcube. Peripheral blood from monozygotic twin pairs concordant or discordant for inflammatory bowel disease was subjected to deep TCRalpha and TCRbeta repertoire profiling with unique molecular barcoding. Smoking habits were recorded for all twin pairs, and each individual was classified as a current, former or never smoker. CDR1 and CDR2 (MDHEN, SYDVKM) derive from the germline V gene. The CDR3 has 14 amino acids, counting the end cysteine and phenylalanine. Nucleotide data are not available.

The sample was blood. The chain is made from TRBV28 and TRBJ2-7; TCRdb indicates TRBD1, and absent DNA this call remains unverified. This clonotype originated in a human donor with ulcerative colitis or Crohn's disease, or a healthy co-twin of an affected twin (not recorded which). The CDR3 region reads CASGGTGGSYEQYF.